These 24 T cell receptor beta chains originate from one sample sequenced in a study of T-cell reconstitution after alpha-beta-depleted transplantation in children. A TCRbeta library incorporating unique molecular identifiers was prepared. From the PCR reads, TCRdb called clonotypes with MiXCR, one entry per CDR3 protein. The table lists 200,000 to 250,000 distinct CDR3 sequences, about 9.5% of them singletons, with around 6.2% in the top ten. Sample: PBMCs from the stem cell graft donor, taken from the stem cell graft. These TCRs come from a human donor who donated a stem cell graft to a child with acute lymphoblastic leukemia.

The rearrangement links TRBV6-1 to TRBJ1-2, with 7 bases fitting TRBD1. The germline V gene encodes CDR1 MNHNS and CDR2 SASEGT. The CDR3 contains 14 residues. V lost 3 bases, J lost 8 bases, and 9 bases stayed unmatched. In DNA form, the CDR3 reads TGTGCCAGCAGTGACGCGGGACAGCTTGGGGGCTACACCTTC. Translated: CASSDAGQLGGYTF.

The chain uses TRBV20-1 and TRBJ2-7; 8 nucleotides line up with TRBD2. V lost 0 bases to trimming and J lost 3 bases; unmatched junction nucleotides: 7. This CDR3 is built from 15 residues. Germline CDR1 is DFQATT and CDR2 is SNEGSKA (reference sequence). The CDR3 sequence: CSARDPTSGNYEQYF. The CDR3 DNA sequence: TGCAGTGCTAGAGATCCCACTAGCGGTAACTACGAGCAGTACTTC.

This chain connects TRBV14 to TRBJ1-6; D gene ambiguous. Germline V CDR1 and CDR2: SGHDN, FVKESK. CDR3 length: 13 residues. V shed 4 bases and J shed 9 bases, with 10 bases lying between them. CDR3 in DNA: TGTGCCAGCAGCCCCAAATTGGCTTCACCCCTCCACTTT. Amino acids: CASSPKLASPLHF.

The table lists this clonotype with many counts. This sequence joins TRBV19 and TRBJ1-5; D is perhaps TRBD1 (5 bases). V was cut by 9 bases and J by 1 base, with 13 bases left in between. Germline assignment: CDR1 LNHDA and CDR2 SQIVND (reference sequence). The CDR3 totals 14 residues. CDR3 in amino acids: CASWDLRSNQPQHF. CDR3 sequence (DNA): TGTGCCAGCTGGGACTTGAGGAGCAATCAGCCCCAGCATTTT.

This clonotype was observed a few times. The chain combines TRBV12-3 or TRBV12-4 with TRBJ2-3; 10 bases line up with TRBD2. V lost 5 bases and J lost 6; bases outside the gene matches: 17. The CDR3 has 18 residues. Here the CDR3 DNA reads TGTGCCAGCAGTGGGTCCCACCTAGCGGGGGTGAATCTGGATACGCAGTATTTT. This translates into CASSGSHLAGVNLDTQYF.

In its sample, this clonotype was seen many times. The rearrangement uses TRBV5-1 and TRBJ2-2, with D maybe TRBD2 (5 bases). The CDR3 length is 15 residues. V was trimmed by 5 bases and J by 1 base, leaving 12 bases between them. Germline values: CDR1 SGHRS, CDR2 YFSETQ. This CDR3 reads CASREELMNTGELFF. CDR3 sequence (DNA): TGCGCCAGCAGGGAGGAACTAATGAACACCGGGGAGCTGTTTTTT.

This clonotype was picked up a small number of times. V and J are TRBV19 and TRBJ1-2; no clear D gene. This CDR3 comprises 12 residues. Germline CDR1 is LNHDA and CDR2 is SQIVND (reference sequence). The V and J ends lost 3 bases and 12 bases respectively, with 14 bases between them. This chain's CDR3 is CASSIAQQNHTF. For the CDR3, the DNA is TGTGCCAGTAGTATTGCGCAGCAAAACCACACCTTC. Full variable domain (outside the CDR3, taken from reference TRBV19 and TRBJ1-2): DGGITQSPKYLFRKEGQNVTLSCEQNLNHDAMYWYRQDPGQGLRLIYYSQIVNDFQKGDIAEGYSVSREKKESFPLTVTSAQKNPTAFYLCASSIAQQNHTFGSGTRLTVV.

This clonotype was observed a handful of times. This chain links TRBV19 with TRBJ2-2; D is ambiguous. This CDR3 is 14 amino acids long. Looked up from germline, CDR1 is LNHDA and CDR2 is SQIVND (reference sequence). Trimming shortened V by 4 bases and J by 0 bases, and 6 bases separated the two germline ends. The CDR3 is CASSTDPNTGELFF. The CDR3 DNA reads TGTGCCAGTAGTACAGACCCGAACACCGGGGAGCTGTTTTTT.

The table lists this clonotype with a few counts. The chain uses TRBV4-1 and TRBJ2-2; no reliable D call. This CDR3 is built from 19 residues. Germline values: CDR1 MGHRA, CDR2 YSYEKL. V shed 0 bases and J shed 5 bases, with 22 bases lying between them. Here the CDR3 DNA reads TGCGCCAGCAGCCAAGATGGCTCGGGCACCAACATAATTACCGGGGAGCTGTTTTTT. Its protein is CASSQDGSGTNIITGELFF.

The J gene is TRBJ1-1, the V gene TRBV20-1, with 10 bases lining up with TRBD1. The CDR3 has 16 amino acids. Germline V CDR1 and CDR2: DFQATT, SNEGSKA (reference sequence). V trimming: 0 bases; J trimming: 4 bases; junction bases outside the gene matches: 8. This CDR3 reads CSARDQGQGTATEAFF. CDR3 DNA sequence: TGCAGTGCTAGAGACCAGGGACAGGGGACGGCCACTGAAGCTTTCTTT.

The chain joins TRBV6-1 to TRBJ2-5; D remains ambiguous. Deletions cut 6 bases from V and 0 bases from J, with 11 bases between. The CDR3 has 14 residues. Germline V gene lookup returns CDR1 MNHNS and CDR2 SASEGT. CDR3 sequence reads: CASSLRTHQETQYF. The CDR3 coding sequence is TGTGCCAGCAGCTTGAGGACGCACCAAGAGACCCAGTACTTC.

This clonotype was detected ten times or more. The CDR3, as DNA: TGCGCCAGCAGCTTGGTCGGACAAAGGACCCACGAGCAGTACTTC. Translation gives CASSLVGQRTHEQYF. The chain employs TRBV5-1 and TRBJ2-7, with TRBD1 as a possible D gene (5 bases). The germline V gene encodes CDR1 SGHRS and CDR2 YFSETQ. This CDR3 comprises 15 residues. V shed 0 bases and J shed 5 bases, with 15 bases lying between them.

This clonotype was found a few times. This chain uses TRBV12-3 or TRBV12-4 with TRBJ2-3, with TRBD2 identical over 14 bases. J was trimmed by 2 bases and V by 4 bases; bases with no gene match: 14. The CDR3 spans 20 residues. Written as DNA, the CDR3 is TGTGCCAGCAGTTGGGGACTAGCGGGGGATCCTATACACAACACAGATACGCAGTATTTT. Translating gives CASSWGLAGDPIHNTDTQYF.

The gene calls are TRBV18 and TRBJ1-1; D uncertain. Trimming cost V 0 bases and J 3 bases, with 8 bases left between them. The germline V gene encodes CDR1 KGHSH and CDR2 LQKENI. There are 14 residues in the CDR3. The CDR3 loop reads CASSPPPGDTEAFF. The CDR3 nucleotides are TGTGCCAGCTCACCACCGCCGGGTGACACTGAAGCTTTCTTT.

This clonotype was detected many times. One junction end disagrees with the germline gene, perhaps due to a read error. As DNA, the CDR3 is TGTGCCAGCAGTTCCGGGACAGGGACGGGAACTAACTTC. The encoded protein is CASSSGTGTGTNF. The V call is TRBV5-6, the J call TRBJ1-2, with 9 bases aligning to TRBD1. In germline, CDR1 is SGHDT, CDR2 YYEEEE. There are 13 residues in the CDR3.

This clonotype was counted ten times or more. The chain is built from TRBV29-1 and TRBJ2-4; D may be TRBD1 (5 bases). The V end lost 6 bases, the J end lost 0 bases, and 15 bases lay between the germline ends. This CDR3 has 15 amino acids. Germline V gene data show CDR1 as SQVTM and CDR2 as ANQGSEA. CDR3 region: CSVSDRNIAKNIQYF. The CDR3 nucleotides are TGCAGCGTCTCCGACAGAAACATAGCCAAAAACATTCAGTACTTC.

This clonotype was observed many times. V and J are TRBV3-1 and TRBJ2-7; D possibly matches TRBD1 or TRBD2 (5 bases each). The V and J ends lost 1 base and 12 bases respectively, with 10 bases between them. This CDR3 is 11 amino acids long. The germline gives CDR1 LGHDT, CDR2 YNNKEL (reference sequence). CDR3 coding DNA: TGTGCCAGCAGCCAAGGGGACCAGGGGTACTTC. Its translation: CASSQGDQGYF.

The chain joins TRBV6-2 or TRBV6-3 to TRBJ2-6; possible D gene TRBD2, 6 bases. V shed 7 bases and J shed 4 bases, with 11 bases lying between them. CDR1 is MNHEY and CDR2 is SVGEGT in the germline V gene. This CDR3 has 14 amino acids. DNA for the CDR3: TGTGCCAGCACAAGGGCGGGGGGGGCCAACGTCCTGACTTTC. As protein: CASTRAGGANVLTF.

This clonotype was seen only a few times. The chain employs TRBV5-1 and TRBJ2-7, with D possibly TRBD1 on 6 matching bases. Trimming pared 4 bases from V and 5 bases from J, leaving 16 bases between. The CDR3 totals 14 residues. CDR1 is SGHRS, CDR2 YFSETQ, per germline. In nucleotides, the CDR3 is TGCGCCAGCAGCACGCCCCGGACAGATGACGAGCAGTACTTC. It is translated as CASSTPRTDDEQYF. Full variable domain (missing parts from reference TRBV5-1 and TRBJ2-7): KAGVTQTPRYLIKTRGQQVTLSCSPISGHRSVSWYQQTPGQGLQFLFEYFSETQRNKGNFPGRFSGRQFSNSRSEMNVSTLELGDSALYLCASSTPRTDDEQYFGPGTRLTVT.

J is TRBJ2-7 and V is TRBV5-6; possible D gene TRBD1, 7 bases. This CDR3 spans 15 amino acids. V lost 2 bases to trimming and J lost 5 bases, with 17 bases between them. The germline CDR1 and CDR2 sequences are SGHDT and YYEEEE. The CDR3 here is CASSFDRGGGDEQYF. In nucleotides, the CDR3 is TGTGCCAGCAGCTTCGACCGAGGAGGGGGCGACGAGCAGTACTTC.

This sequence joins TRBV12-3 or TRBV12-4 and TRBJ1-1; TRBD1 aligns across 10 bases. The CDR3 has 13 amino acids. V lost 7 bases, J lost 5 bases, and 4 bases stayed unmatched. The chain's CDR3 is CASKRTGGTEAFF. The CDR3 coding sequence is TGTGCCAGCAAAAGGACAGGGGGGACTGAAGCTTTCTTT.

There are a few counts of this clonotype. This chain links TRBV6-1 with TRBJ1-6; TRBD1 is a possible D gene (6 bases). This CDR3 has 14 amino acids. Germline values: CDR1 MNHNS, CDR2 SASEGT. V lost 8 bases, J lost 6 bases, and 14 bases lay in between. CDR3 sequence: CASSLDRSNSPLHF. The CDR3 bases are TGTGCCAGCTCCCTTGACAGGAGTAATTCACCCCTCCACTTT.

This clonotype was counted at least ten times. This chain connects TRBV9 to TRBJ1-6, with no clear D. V was cut by 0 bases and J by 5 bases, with 12 bases left in between. The germline CDR1 and CDR2 sequences are SGDLS and YYNGEE. The CDR3 consists of 16 residues. The CDR3 protein is CASSVATTANNSPLHF. Here the CDR3 DNA reads TGTGCCAGCAGCGTAGCTACCACAGCTAATAATTCACCCCTCCACTTT.

At least ten counts were recorded for this clonotype. The CDR3 bases are TGTGCCAGCAGCGTAGGTGGGGGGGGTAACAATGAGCAGTTCTTC. Translation: CASSVGGGGNNEQFF. V usage is TRBV9 and J usage is TRBJ2-1; 7 bases agree with TRBD2. The J segment lost 5 bases and the V segment lost 0 bases, leaving 5 bases of the junction unmatched. The CDR3 is made up of 15 amino acids. Germline V gene sequence: CDR1 SGDLS, CDR2 YYNGEE.